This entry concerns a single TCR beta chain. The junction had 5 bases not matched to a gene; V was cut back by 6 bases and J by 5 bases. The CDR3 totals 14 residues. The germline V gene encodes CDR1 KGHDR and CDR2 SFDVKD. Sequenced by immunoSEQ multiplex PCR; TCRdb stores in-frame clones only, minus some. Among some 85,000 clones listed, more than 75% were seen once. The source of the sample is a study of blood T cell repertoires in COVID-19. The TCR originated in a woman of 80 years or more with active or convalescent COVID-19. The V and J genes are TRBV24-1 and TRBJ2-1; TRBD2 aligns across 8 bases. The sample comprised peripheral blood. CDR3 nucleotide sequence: TGTGCCACCAGTCGGGGGGGGCTGGACAATGAGCAGTTCTTC. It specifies CATSRGGLDNEQFF.